This TCR beta chain was retrieved from a study of T cells in Graves' hyperthyroidism and ophthalmopathy. TCR beta CDR3 regions were amplified from RNA. HTBI primers were used for first-round RT-PCR of the TCR CDR3. TCRdb passed the multiplex PCR reads through MiXCR, listing each CDR3 protein once. The table has more than 500,000 distinct CDR3 sequences, 46% seen once. Any patient presenting with uncontrolled infection, other autoimmune disease, pregnancy or lactation was left out. Germline loops: CDR1 LNHDA, CDR2 SQIVND (reference sequence). The V gene end was trimmed by 9 bases and the J gene end by 6 bases; junction bases not matched to a gene: 16. CDR3 length: 16 residues.

This TCR came from an adult woman with Graves' disease, either hyperthyroidism or ophthalmopathy (not recorded which). The chain uses TRBV19 and TRBJ1-5; TRBD1 matches 8 bases. Sample: peripheral blood or thyroid tissue (not recorded which). The DNA of the CDR3 is TGTGCCAGCAGCTTAAGCGGACAGGGTGTCGTTCAGCCCCAGCATTTT. Its protein product is CASSLSGQGVVQPQHF.